This T cell receptor (beta chain) emerged from a study of blood T cell repertoires in COVID-19. Study-wide context: Acute and convalescent COVID-19 samples came from the United States, Italy and Spain. T cells, B-cell-depleted T cells, or PBMCs supplied cDNA or gDNA.

Clones were read by immunoSEQ multiplex PCR, and TCRdb kept only the in-frame ones, dropping some. The sample yields approximately 280,000 clones, about 89% seen once. Germline values: CDR1 MNHEY, CDR2 SVGAGI. The CDR3 contains 16 residues. Losses at the gene ends were 4 bases for V and 7 bases for J; bases not matched to a gene: 7. The chain employs TRBV6-5 and TRBJ1-6, with 10 bases aligning to TRBD1. The sequenced sample was peripheral blood. This TCR was sampled from a man between 40 and 49 years old with acute or convalescent COVID-19. The CDR3 bases are TGTGCCAGCAGTTCCCCTAAGGGACAGGGGAATTCACCCCTCCACTTT. Amino acid sequence: CASSSPKGQGNSPLHF.